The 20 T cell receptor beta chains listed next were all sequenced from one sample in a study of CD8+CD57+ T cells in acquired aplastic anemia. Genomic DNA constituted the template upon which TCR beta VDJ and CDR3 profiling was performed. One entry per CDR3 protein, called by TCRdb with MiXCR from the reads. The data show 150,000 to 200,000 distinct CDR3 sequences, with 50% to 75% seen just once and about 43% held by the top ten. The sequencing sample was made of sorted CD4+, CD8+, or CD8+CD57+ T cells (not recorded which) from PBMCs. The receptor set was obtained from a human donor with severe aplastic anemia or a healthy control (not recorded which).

The CDR3: CSALLAPTVGNEQFF. The CDR3 nucleotides read TGCAGTGCCCTACTTGCCCCGACAGTGGGGAATGAGCAGTTCTTC. The chain carries TRBV20-1 and TRBJ2-1; D is perhaps TRBD1 (5 bases). The CDR3 loop spans 15 amino acids. Trimming cost V 6 bases and J 7 bases, with 22 bases left between them. Per the germline V gene, CDR1 is DFQATT and CDR2 is SNEGSKA (reference sequence).

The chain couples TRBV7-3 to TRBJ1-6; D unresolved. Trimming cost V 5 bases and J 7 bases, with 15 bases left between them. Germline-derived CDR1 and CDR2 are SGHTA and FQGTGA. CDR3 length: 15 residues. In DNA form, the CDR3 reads TGTGCCAGCAGCGTCTCCGGGAGGTCGAATTCACCCCTCCACTTT. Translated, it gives CASSVSGRSNSPLHF.

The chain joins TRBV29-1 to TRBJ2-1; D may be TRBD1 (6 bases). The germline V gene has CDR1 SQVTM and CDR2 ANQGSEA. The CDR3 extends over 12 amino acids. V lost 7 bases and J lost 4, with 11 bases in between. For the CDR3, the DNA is TGCAGCGGCGGACAGCCGTACAATGAGCAGTTCTTC. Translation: CSGGQPYNEQFF.

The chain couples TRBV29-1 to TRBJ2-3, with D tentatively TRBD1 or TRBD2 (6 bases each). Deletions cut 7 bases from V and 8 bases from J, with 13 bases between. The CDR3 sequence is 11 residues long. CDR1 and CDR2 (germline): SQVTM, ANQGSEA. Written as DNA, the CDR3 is TGCAGCGGGGGGGCTACCCCTACGCAGTATTTT. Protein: CSGGATPTQYF.

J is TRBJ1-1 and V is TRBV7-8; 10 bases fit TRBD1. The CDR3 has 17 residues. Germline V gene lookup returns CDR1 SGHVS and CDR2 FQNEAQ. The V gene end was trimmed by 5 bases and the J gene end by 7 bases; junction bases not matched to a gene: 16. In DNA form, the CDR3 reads TGTGCCAGCAGCCGGGGACAGGGGCGGAGTGGTACTCGTGAAGCTTTCTTT. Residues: CASSRGQGRSGTREAFF.

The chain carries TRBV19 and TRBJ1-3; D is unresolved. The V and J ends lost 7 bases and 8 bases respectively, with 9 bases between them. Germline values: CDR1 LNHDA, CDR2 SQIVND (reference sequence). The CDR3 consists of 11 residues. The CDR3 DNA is TGTGCCAGTACTGACCTCTACACCATATATTTT. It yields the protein CASTDLYTIYF.

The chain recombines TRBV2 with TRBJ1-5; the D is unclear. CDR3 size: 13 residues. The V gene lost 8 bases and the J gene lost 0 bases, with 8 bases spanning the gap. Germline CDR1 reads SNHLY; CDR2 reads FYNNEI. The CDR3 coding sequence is TGTGCCAGCCTAGGCGATAGCAATCAGCCCCAGCATTTT. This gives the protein CASLGDSNQPQHF.

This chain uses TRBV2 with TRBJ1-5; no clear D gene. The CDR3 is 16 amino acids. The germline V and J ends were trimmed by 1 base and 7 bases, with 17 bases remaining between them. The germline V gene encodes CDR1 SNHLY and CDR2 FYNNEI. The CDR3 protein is CASSEGQVWSEQPQHF. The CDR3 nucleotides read TGTGCCAGCAGTGAAGGGCAGGTCTGGTCCGAACAGCCCCAGCATTTT.

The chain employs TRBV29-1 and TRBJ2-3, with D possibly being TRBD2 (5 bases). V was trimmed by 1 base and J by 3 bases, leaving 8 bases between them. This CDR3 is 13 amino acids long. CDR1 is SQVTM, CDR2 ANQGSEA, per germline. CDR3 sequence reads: CSVEGTGTDTQYF. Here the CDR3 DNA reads TGCAGCGTTGAAGGAACGGGGACAGATACGCAGTATTTT.

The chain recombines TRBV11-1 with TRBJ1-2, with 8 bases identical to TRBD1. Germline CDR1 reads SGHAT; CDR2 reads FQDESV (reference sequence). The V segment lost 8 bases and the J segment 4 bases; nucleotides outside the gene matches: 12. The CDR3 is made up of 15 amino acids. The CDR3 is CASSPRGQDAYGYTF. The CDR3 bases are TGTGCCAGCTCACCGCGGGGACAGGACGCCTATGGCTACACCTTC.

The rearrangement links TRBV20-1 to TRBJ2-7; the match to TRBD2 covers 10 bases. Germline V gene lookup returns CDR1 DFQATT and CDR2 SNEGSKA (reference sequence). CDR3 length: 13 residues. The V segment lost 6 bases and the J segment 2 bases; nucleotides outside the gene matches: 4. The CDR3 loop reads CSAPGTSAYEQYF. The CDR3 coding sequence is TGCAGTGCCCCCGGGACTAGCGCCTACGAGCAGTACTTC.

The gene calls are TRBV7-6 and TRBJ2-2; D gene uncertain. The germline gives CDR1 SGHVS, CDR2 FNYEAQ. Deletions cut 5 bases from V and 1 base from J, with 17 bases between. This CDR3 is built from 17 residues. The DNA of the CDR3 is TGTGCCAGCAGCCTCAACTTGGGCTGGGGGAACACCGGGGAGCTGTTTTTT. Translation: CASSLNLGWGNTGELFF.

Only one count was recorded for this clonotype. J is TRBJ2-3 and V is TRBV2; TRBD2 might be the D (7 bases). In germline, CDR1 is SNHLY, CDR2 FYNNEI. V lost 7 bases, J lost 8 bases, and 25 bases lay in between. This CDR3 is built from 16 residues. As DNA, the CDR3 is TGTGCCAGCATACAGTTGAGGGGGGGATATAATGTTACGCAGTATTTT. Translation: CASIQLRGGYNVTQYF.

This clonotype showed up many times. Written as DNA, the CDR3 is TGCAGTGCTAGCCCAGCGGGGGGGATCCAAGAGACCCAGTACTTC. Translated: CSASPAGGIQETQYF. V and J are TRBV20-1 and TRBJ2-5, with 10 bases that match TRBD2. Germline V gives CDR1 DFQATT, CDR2 SNEGSKA (reference sequence). Trimming at V came to 3 bases and at J to 1 base, leaving 5 bases not matched to a gene. The length of the CDR3 is 15 residues.

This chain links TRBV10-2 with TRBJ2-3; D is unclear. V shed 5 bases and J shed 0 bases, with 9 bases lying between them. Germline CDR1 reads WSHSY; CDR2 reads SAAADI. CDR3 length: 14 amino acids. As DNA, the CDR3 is TGCGCCAGCAGTAACCACCTTAGCACAGATACGCAGTATTTT. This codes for CASSNHLSTDTQYF.

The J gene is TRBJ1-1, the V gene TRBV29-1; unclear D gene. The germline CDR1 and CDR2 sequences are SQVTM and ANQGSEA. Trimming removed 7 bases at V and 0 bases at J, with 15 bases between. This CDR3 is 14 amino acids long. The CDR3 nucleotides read TGCAGCGCCCTATCTCCAGACATGAACACTGAAGCTTTCTTT. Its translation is CSALSPDMNTEAFF.

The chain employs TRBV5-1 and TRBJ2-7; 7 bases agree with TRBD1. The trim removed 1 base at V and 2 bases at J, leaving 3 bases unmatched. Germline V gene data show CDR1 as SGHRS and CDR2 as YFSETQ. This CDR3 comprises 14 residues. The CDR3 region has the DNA TGCGCCAGCAGCTTGTGCAGGGGGACCTACGAGCAGTACTTC. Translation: CASSLCRGTYEQYF. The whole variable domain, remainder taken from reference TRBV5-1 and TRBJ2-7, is KAGVTQTPRYLIKTRGQQVTLSCSPISGHRSVSWYQQTPGQGLQFLFEYFSETQRNKGNFPGRFSGRQFSNSRSEMNVSTLELGDSALYLCASSLCRGTYEQYFGPGTRLTVT.

The DNA for the CDR3 is TGTGCCAGCAGCTTCCGCGGGGGCTCCTACAATGAGCAGTTCTTC. It yields the protein CASSFRGGSYNEQFF. The chain is built from TRBV7-8 and TRBJ2-1, with 7 bases that match TRBD2. The CDR3 covers 15 residues. The trim removed 3 bases at V and 0 bases at J, leaving 2 bases unmatched. Germline V gives CDR1 SGHVS, CDR2 FQNEAQ.

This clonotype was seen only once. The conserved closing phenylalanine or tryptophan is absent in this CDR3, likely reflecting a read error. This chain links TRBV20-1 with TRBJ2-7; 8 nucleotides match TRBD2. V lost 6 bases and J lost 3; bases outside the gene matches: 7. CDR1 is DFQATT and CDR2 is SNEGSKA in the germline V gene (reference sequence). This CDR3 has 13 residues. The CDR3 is CSARSGSLYEQYL. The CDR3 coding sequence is TGCAGTGCCAGGAGCGGGAGCCTCTACGAGCAGTACTTG.

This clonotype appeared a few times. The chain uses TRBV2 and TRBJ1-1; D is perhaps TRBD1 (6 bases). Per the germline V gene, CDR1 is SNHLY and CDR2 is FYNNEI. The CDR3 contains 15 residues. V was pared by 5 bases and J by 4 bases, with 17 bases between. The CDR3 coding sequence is TGTGCCAGCAGTCTTGATACTCTCAGGGGCACTGAAGCTTTCTTT. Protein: CASSLDTLRGTEAFF.